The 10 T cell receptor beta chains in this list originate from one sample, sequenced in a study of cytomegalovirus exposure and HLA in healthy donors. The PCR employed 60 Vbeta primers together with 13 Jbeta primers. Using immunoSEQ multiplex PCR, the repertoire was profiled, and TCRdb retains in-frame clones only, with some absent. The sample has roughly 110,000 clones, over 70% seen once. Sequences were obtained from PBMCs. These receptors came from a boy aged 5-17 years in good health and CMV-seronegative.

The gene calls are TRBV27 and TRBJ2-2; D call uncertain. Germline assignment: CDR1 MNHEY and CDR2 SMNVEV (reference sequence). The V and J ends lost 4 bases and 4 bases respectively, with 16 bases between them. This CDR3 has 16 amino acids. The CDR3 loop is CASSYLAIVSTGELFF. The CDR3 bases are TGTGCCAGCAGTTATTTAGCAATTGTCAGCACCGGGGAGCTGTTTTTT.

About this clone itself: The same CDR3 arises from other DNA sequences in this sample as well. The CDR3 DNA is TGTGCCAGCAGCTTAGCAGGAGGCTACGAGCAGTACTTC. It is translated as CASSLAGGYEQYF. The chain joins TRBV7-9 to TRBJ2-7; a possible D gene is TRBD2 (5 bases). From germline, CDR1 is SEHNR and CDR2 FQNEAQ (reference sequence). Trimming removed 0 bases from V and 3 bases from J, with 6 bases in between. This CDR3 has 13 amino acids. Full variable domain (rest looked up from reference TRBV7-9 and TRBJ2-7): DTGVSQNPRHKITKRGQNVTFRCDPISEHNRLYWYRQTLGQGPEFLTYFQNEAQLEKSRLLSDRFSAERPKGSFSTLEIQRTEQGDSAMYLCASSLAGGYEQYFGPGTRLTVT.

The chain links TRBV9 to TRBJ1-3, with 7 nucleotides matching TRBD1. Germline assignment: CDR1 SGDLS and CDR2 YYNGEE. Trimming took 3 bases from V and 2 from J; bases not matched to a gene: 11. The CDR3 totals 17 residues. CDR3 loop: CASSGDRALMAGNTIYF. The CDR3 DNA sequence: TGTGCCAGCAGCGGTGACAGGGCCCTGATGGCTGGAAACACCATATATTTT.

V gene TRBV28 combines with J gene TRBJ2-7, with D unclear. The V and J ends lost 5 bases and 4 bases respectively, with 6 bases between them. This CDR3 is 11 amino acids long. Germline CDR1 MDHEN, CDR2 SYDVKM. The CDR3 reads CASSQFYEQYF. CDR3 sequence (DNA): TGTGCCAGCAGTCAATTTTACGAGCAGTACTTC.

The CDR3 sequence is CASSLTSRGGYEQYF. The CDR3 coding sequence is TGTGCCAGCAGTTTAACCTCTAGGGGGGGGTACGAGCAGTACTTC. This rearrangement joins TRBV28 to TRBJ2-7; tentatively, D is TRBD2 (7 bases). V was clipped by 2 bases and J by 4 bases, with 15 bases between them. This CDR3 has 15 residues. Germline V gives CDR1 MDHEN, CDR2 SYDVKM.

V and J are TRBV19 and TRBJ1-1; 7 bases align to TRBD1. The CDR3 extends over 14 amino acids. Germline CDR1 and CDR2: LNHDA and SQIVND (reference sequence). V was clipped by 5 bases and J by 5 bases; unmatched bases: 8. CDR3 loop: CASSGDDRVTEAFF. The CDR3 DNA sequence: TGTGCCAGTAGTGGGGATGACAGGGTGACTGAAGCTTTCTTT. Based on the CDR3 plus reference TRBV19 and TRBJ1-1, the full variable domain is DGGITQSPKYLFRKEGQNVTLSCEQNLNHDAMYWYRQDPGQGLRLIYYSQIVNDFQKGDIAEGYSVSREKKESFPLTVTSAQKNPTAFYLCASSGDDRVTEAFFGQGTRLTVV.

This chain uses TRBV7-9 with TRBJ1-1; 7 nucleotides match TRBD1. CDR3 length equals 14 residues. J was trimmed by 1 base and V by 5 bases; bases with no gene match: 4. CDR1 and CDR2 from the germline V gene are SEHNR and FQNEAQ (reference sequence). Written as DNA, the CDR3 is TGTGCCAGCAGCCGGGACAGTCAGAACACTGAAGCTTTCTTT. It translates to CASSRDSQNTEAFF.

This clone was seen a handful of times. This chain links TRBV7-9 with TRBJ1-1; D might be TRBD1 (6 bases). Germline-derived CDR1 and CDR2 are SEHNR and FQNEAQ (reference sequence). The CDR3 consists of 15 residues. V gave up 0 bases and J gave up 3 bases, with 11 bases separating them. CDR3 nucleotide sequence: TGTGCCAGCAGCTTAGCAGAGGGGGTAGACACTGAAGCTTTCTTT. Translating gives CASSLAEGVDTEAFF.

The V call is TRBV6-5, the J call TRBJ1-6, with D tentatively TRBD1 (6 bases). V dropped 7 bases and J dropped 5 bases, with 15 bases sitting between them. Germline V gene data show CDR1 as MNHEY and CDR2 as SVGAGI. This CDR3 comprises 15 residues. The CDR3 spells CASKPWDTHNSPLHF. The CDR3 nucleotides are TGTGCCAGCAAACCCTGGGACACTCATAATTCACCCCTCCACTTT.

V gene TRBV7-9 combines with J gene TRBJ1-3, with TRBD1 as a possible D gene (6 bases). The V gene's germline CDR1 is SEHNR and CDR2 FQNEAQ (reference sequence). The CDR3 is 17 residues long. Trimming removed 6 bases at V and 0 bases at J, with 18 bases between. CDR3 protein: CASRTRTGISSGNTIYF. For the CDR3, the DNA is TGTGCCAGCAGAACCAGAACAGGGATCTCCTCTGGAAACACCATATATTTT.